The 30 T cell receptor beta chains presented below share a single source sample, sequenced in a study of T cells after yellow fever vaccination. Via MiXCR, TCRdb re-called the 5' RACE reads, giving one row per CDR3 protein. The sample yields approximately 550,000 distinct CDR3 sequences, about 13% seen once. This specimen was PBMCs, taken on the day of the yellow fever booster vaccination. The receptors were sampled from a man under 40 who received the YFV17D yellow fever vaccine.

The CDR3 nucleotides read TGCAGTGCTAGAGATAGCGGGAAGTACAATGAGCAGTACTTC. It translates to CSARDSGKYNEQYF. This chain links TRBV20-1 with TRBJ2-1; TRBD2 aligns across 8 bases. The J call may be mistaken, given a closer DNA end match to TRBJ2-7. This CDR3 contains 14 residues. Germline V CDR1 and CDR2: DFQATT, SNEGSKA (reference sequence).

This clonotype has only a few counts. The chain employs TRBV7-2 and TRBJ2-1; D is perhaps TRBD2 (6 bases). The CDR3 runs 13 residues. Germline V gives CDR1 SGHTA, CDR2 FQGNSA. V was trimmed by 4 bases and J by 13 bases, leaving 17 bases between them. CDR3 bases: TGTGCCAGCAGCTCCGCGGGGCCTGGGGGACAGTTCTTC. This codes for CASSSAGPGGQFF.

The gene calls are TRBV30 and TRBJ2-6, with 7 positions matching TRBD1. In germline, CDR1 is GTSNPN, CDR2 SVGIG (reference sequence). CDR3 length: 18 amino acids. V gave up 7 bases and J gave up 0 bases; unmatched junction bases: 15. In nucleotides, the CDR3 is TGTGCCTCTACGACCCGGACAGGCCAGAGCTCTGGGGCCAACGTCCTGACTTTC. Protein product: CASTTRTGQSSGANVLTF.

This rearrangement joins TRBV4-3 to TRBJ2-1; D may be TRBD1 or TRBD2 (5 bases each). Germline assignment: CDR1 LGHNA and CDR2 YSLEER. V dropped 3 bases and J dropped 4 bases, with 13 bases sitting between them. CDR3 length: 15 residues. The CDR3 sequence: CASSQGRALYNEQFF. The CDR3 DNA is TGCGCCAGCAGCCAGGGGCGGGCCCTTTACAATGAGCAGTTCTTC.

The rearrangement uses TRBV11-2 and TRBJ2-2; 11 bases map to TRBD2. Germline V gives CDR1 SGHAT, CDR2 FQNNGV. The trim removed 6 bases at V and 4 bases at J, leaving 16 bases unmatched. The CDR3 extends over 19 amino acids. CDR3 residues: CASSPLETSGTTTTGELFF. CDR3 DNA sequence: TGTGCCAGCAGTCCGCTCGAGACTAGCGGGACCACGACCACCGGGGAGCTGTTTTTT. Combining the CDR3 with reference TRBV11-2 and TRBJ2-2 gives the whole variable domain EAGVAQSPRYKIIEKRQSVAFWCNPISGHATLYWYQQILGQGPKLLIQFQNNGVVDDSQLPKDRFSAERLKGVDSTLKIQPAKLEDSAVYLCASSPLETSGTTTTGELFFGEGSRLTVL.

The gene calls are TRBV20-1 and TRBJ2-2; perhaps TRBD1 as D (6 bases). The germline CDR1 and CDR2 sequences are DFQATT and SNEGSKA (reference sequence). The CDR3 length is 13 residues. Between the trimmed V and J ends, which lost 4 bases and 8 bases, there was a span of 14 bases. The CDR3: CSAKRTATGELFF. The CDR3 region has the DNA TGCAGTGCTAAGAGGACAGCCACTGGGGAGCTGTTTTTT.

The chain combines TRBV28 with TRBJ2-6, with D unclear. The CDR3 totals 13 residues. CDR1 and CDR2 (germline): MDHEN, SYDVKM. V gave up 7 bases and J gave up 1 base, with 5 bases separating them. CDR3 bases: TGTGCCAGCATTAAGTCTGGGGCCAACGTCCTGACTTTC. Its translation: CASIKSGANVLTF.

The rearrangement uses TRBV27 and TRBJ2-7; 8 positions agree with TRBD1. Trimming removed 8 bases from V and 6 bases from J; junction bases left unmatched: 15. CDR1 and CDR2 (germline): MNHEY, SMNVEV (reference sequence). The CDR3 is made up of 15 amino acids. CDR3 sequence: CASAPVQGAVLEQYF. The DNA of the CDR3 is TGTGCCAGCGCCCCTGTTCAGGGGGCTGTACTCGAGCAGTACTTC.

This clonotype was detected only a few times. The chain employs TRBV5-4 and TRBJ2-3, with 7 nucleotides matching TRBD2. Germline V CDR1 and CDR2: SGHNT, YYREEE (reference sequence). With 3 bases clipped from V and 5 bases from J, the junction kept 15 bases outside the gene matches. The CDR3 covers 17 residues. CDR3 bases: TGTGCCAGCAGCTCCGGACTAGGGACGGGTTGGGAAGATACGCAGTATTTT. Amino acid sequence: CASSSGLGTGWEDTQYF.

This clonotype was observed a few times. The chain recombines TRBV29-1 with TRBJ2-7; 8 bases are shared with TRBD2. The CDR3 runs to 15 residues. Unmatched junction bases numbered 6, after V lost 2 bases and J lost 0 bases. Germline values: CDR1 SQVTM, CDR2 ANQGSEA. The CDR3 nucleotides are TGCAGCGTTGAATGGAGCGGGAGTGACTCCTACGAGCAGTACTTC. It encodes CSVEWSGSDSYEQYF.

The gene calls are TRBV7-2 and TRBJ2-1, with 10 bases lining up with TRBD2. CDR3 length: 16 amino acids. V trimming: 5 bases; J trimming: 7 bases; junction bases outside the gene matches: 11. From germline, CDR1 is SGHTA and CDR2 FQGNSA. The CDR3, as DNA: TGTGCCAGCAGCGCAAGACGGCTAGCGGGGGCTAATGAGCAGTTCTTC. Translating gives CASSARRLAGANEQFF. Together with reference TRBV7-2 and TRBJ2-1, the CDR3 gives the full variable domain: GAGVSQSPSNKVTEKGKDVELRCDPISGHTALYWYRQSLGQGLEFLIYFQGNSAPDKSGLPSDRFSAERTGGSVSTLTIQRTQQEDSAVYLCASSARRLAGANEQFFGPGTRLTVL.

The sample holds a few counts of this clonotype. The rearrangement links TRBV7-2 to TRBJ1-5; no clear D gene. CDR3 length: 14 residues. Trimming removed 3 bases from V and 6 bases from J, with 12 bases in between. The V gene's germline CDR1 is SGHTA and CDR2 FQGNSA. The CDR3 DNA reads as TGTGCCAGCAGCTTCTCCGGGATGGGTCAGCCCCAGCATTTT. Its protein is CASSFSGMGQPQHF.

A word on this clonotype: The junction and the germline gene differ at one end; a read error may be behind it. The chain recombines TRBV4-2 with TRBJ2-7; possibly TRBD2 for D (5 bases). The germline V gene encodes CDR1 LGHNA and CDR2 YNFKEQ. The CDR3 has 15 amino acids. CDR3 sequence: CASSQDLASSDEQYF. CDR3 nucleotide sequence: TGTGCCAGCAGCCAAGATTTAGCTAGCTCCGACGAGCAGTACTTC.

The table lists this clonotype with a few counts. The chain employs TRBV7-2 and TRBJ1-4, with 11 bases lining up with TRBD1. The V gene's germline CDR1 is SGHTA and CDR2 FQGNSA. This CDR3 is 17 amino acids long. The V and J ends lost 1 base and 4 bases, in that order; junction bases with no gene match: 5. In nucleotides, the CDR3 is TGTGCCAGCAGCTTAGTAAGGGGACAGGGGGTTAATGAAAAACTGTTTTTT. Amino acids: CASSLVRGQGVNEKLFF.

The chain joins TRBV11-1 to TRBJ2-5, with D maybe TRBD1 (6 bases). The germline V gene has CDR1 SGHAT and CDR2 FQDESV (reference sequence). V shed 4 bases and J shed 2 bases, with 14 bases lying between them. This CDR3 comprises 15 residues. The CDR3 DNA is TGTGCCAGCAGCTCAAATACAGGGATACAAGAGACCCAGTACTTC. This codes for CASSSNTGIQETQYF.

This clonotype was counted between two and nine times. The chain is built from TRBV6-5 and TRBJ2-2, with TRBD2 as a possible D gene (5 bases). From germline, CDR1 is MNHEY and CDR2 SVGAGI. This CDR3 comprises 17 residues. V lost 0 bases and J 6 bases, leaving 17 bases between the germline ends. CDR3 DNA sequence: TGTGCCAGCAGTTACTCGTGGTTACTACCGAGGGCCGGGGAGCTGTTTTTT. This sequence encodes CASSYSWLLPRAGELFF.

The V call is TRBV12-3 or TRBV12-4, the J call TRBJ1-5; D not resolved. CDR3 size: 13 residues. With 8 bases removed from V and 5 bases from J, the gap between germline ends came to 13 bases. The CDR3 nucleotides read TGTGCCAGCTTGGGGATTGGGGATCAGCCCCAGCATTTT. Protein product: CASLGIGDQPQHF.

Many counts were recorded for this clonotype. The J gene is TRBJ1-4, the V gene TRBV4-3; D perhaps matches TRBD1 (6 bases). Trimming cost V 9 bases and J 0 bases, with 14 bases left between them. The germline V gene has CDR1 LGHNA and CDR2 YSLEER. CDR3 length: 15 residues. In nucleotides, the CDR3 is TGCGCCAGTATACAGGGAGGGCCAACTAATGAAAAACTGTTTTTT. Translation gives CASIQGGPTNEKLFF.

This clonotype has just a few counts. The rearrangement links TRBV6-2 or TRBV6-3 to TRBJ2-7; TRBD2 aligns across 11 bases. The germline gives CDR1 MNHEY, CDR2 SVGEGT. This CDR3 comprises 15 residues. Trimming took 0 bases from V and 2 from J; bases not matched to a gene: 0. This chain's CDR3 is CASSYSLAGAYEQYF. CDR3 in DNA: TGTGCCAGCAGTTACTCACTAGCGGGGGCCTACGAGCAGTACTTC.

This clonotype was observed many times. V usage is TRBV7-8 and J usage is TRBJ1-5, with 7 positions matching TRBD1. CDR1 SGHVS and CDR2 FQNEAQ come from the germline V gene. The junction had 11 bases not matched to a gene; V was cut back by 0 bases and J by 3 bases. The CDR3 is made up of 18 amino acids. Written as DNA, the CDR3 is TGTGCCAGCAGCTTAGCGGCACGGGACAGCGCCTCCAATCAGCCCCAGCATTTT. Translating gives CASSLAARDSASNQPQHF.

Comments on this clonotype: The junction shows a germline mismatch at one end, possibly a read error. The V and J genes are TRBV20-1 and TRBJ1-6, with D possibly TRBD1 on 6 matching bases. This CDR3 contains 14 residues. Germline-derived CDR1 and CDR2 are DFQATT and SNEGSKA (reference sequence). This CDR3 reads CSADALDSNSPHHF. CDR3 nucleotides: TGCAGTGCTGACGCTTTGGACAGTAATTCACCCCACCACTTT.

This rearrangement joins TRBV5-1 to TRBJ2-1; no reliable D call. The V end lost 1 base, the J end lost 8 bases, and 7 bases lay between the germline ends. The germline V gene has CDR1 SGHRS and CDR2 YFSETQ. The CDR3 length is 12 residues. The CDR3 loop reads CASSLISDEQFF. As DNA, the CDR3 is TGCGCCAGCAGCTTGATCTCGGATGAGCAGTTCTTC.

This clonotype showed up just a few times. V is TRBV9 and J is TRBJ2-2; D gene ambiguous. Germline CDR1 SGDLS, CDR2 YYNGEE. The V and J ends lost 5 bases and 3 bases respectively, with 8 bases between them. This CDR3 spans 13 amino acids. CDR3 amino acids: CASSRMDTGELFF. In DNA form, the CDR3 reads TGTGCCAGCAGTAGAATGGACACCGGGGAGCTGTTTTTT.

V and J are TRBV28 and TRBJ2-3; no reliable D call. CDR1 and CDR2 from the germline V gene are MDHEN and SYDVKM. Deletions cut 8 bases from V and 2 bases from J, with 5 bases between. The CDR3 is made up of 11 amino acids. The CDR3 loop reads CASGFTDTQYF. The CDR3 DNA reads as TGTGCCAGCGGGTTCACAGATACGCAGTATTTT.

This clonotype came up a few times. The rearrangement joins TRBV30 to TRBJ2-3; 11 bases are a match to TRBD2. The length of the CDR3 is 18 residues. Germline trimming cut 6 bases from V and 5 bases from J; bases unmatched to any gene: 19. Germline values: CDR1 GTSNPN, CDR2 SVGIG (reference sequence). The CDR3 DNA reads as TGTGCCTGTCCTCCCCCGAATCGCTTTAGCGGGAGGGGAGATACGCAGTATTTT. The encoded protein is CACPPPNRFSGRGDTQYF.

This clonotype came up a few times. The chain employs TRBV30 and TRBJ1-1, with D uncertain. The CDR3 has 11 residues. From germline, CDR1 is GTSNPN and CDR2 SVGIG (reference sequence). The V gene lost 2 bases and the J gene lost 11 bases, with 12 bases spanning the gap. The CDR3 sequence is CAWSMTRAAFF. The DNA for the CDR3 is TGTGCCTGGAGTATGACGAGGGCTGCTTTCTTT.

V is TRBV7-9 and J is TRBJ1-1, with D perhaps TRBD1 (6 bases). This CDR3 comprises 15 residues. CDR1 is SEHNR and CDR2 is FQNEAQ in the germline V gene (reference sequence). Trimming removed 2 bases at V and 1 base at J, with 11 bases between. The CDR3 reads CASSLFSGENTEAFF. The CDR3 DNA sequence: TGTGCCAGCAGCTTATTTTCAGGGGAGAACACTGAAGCTTTCTTT.

The rearrangement uses TRBV29-1 and TRBJ2-7; D is uncertain. The CDR3 sequence is 13 residues long. CDR1 SQVTM and CDR2 ANQGSEA come from the germline V gene. The V end lost 5 bases, the J end lost 0 bases, and 11 bases lay between the germline ends. CDR3 DNA sequence: TGCAGCGTTACACATTTTAGCTCCTACGAGCAGTACTTC. This translates into CSVTHFSSYEQYF.

Only a few counts were recorded for this clonotype. The chain employs TRBV20-1 and TRBJ1-5; TRBD1 matches at 8 bases. The germline V gene has CDR1 DFQATT and CDR2 SNEGSKA (reference sequence). The CDR3 is 17 amino acids. V gave up 5 bases and J gave up 0 bases; unmatched junction bases: 12. DNA for the CDR3: TGCAGTGCTGCCGCAGGGGGCCTGGTACTTAGCAATCAGCCCCAGCATTTT. It is translated as CSAAAGGLVLSNQPQHF.

This clonotype was observed a few times. This sequence joins TRBV20-1 and TRBJ2-1; 10 nucleotides line up with TRBD2. The length of the CDR3 is 14 residues. The J segment lost 10 bases and the V segment lost 6 bases, leaving 12 bases of the junction unmatched. Germline V lookup: CDR1 DFQATT, CDR2 SNEGSKA (reference sequence). The CDR3 DNA reads as TGCAGTGCCGCCCCTAGCGGGAGTGGTCCGGAGCAGTTCTTC. As protein: CSAAPSGSGPEQFF.